The 32 T cell receptor beta chains listed next were all sequenced from one sample in a study of control samples from healthy donors and cancer patients. Profiling relied on immunoSEQ multiplex PCR, and the TCRdb table lists in-frame clones only, not all of them. The table lists some 130,000 clones, about 95% of them singletons. The sample comprised blood. The receptors here all came from a man in his thirties or forties in good health.

V is TRBV18 and J is TRBJ2-2, with D uncertain. V gave up 6 bases and J gave up 1 base, with 9 bases separating them. Germline lookup yields CDR1 KGHSH and CDR2 LQKENI. The CDR3 loop spans 14 amino acids. CDR3 sequence reads: CASSPTENTGELFF. As DNA, the CDR3 is TGTGCCAGCTCGCCTACGGAGAACACCGGGGAGCTGTTTTTT.

The chain couples TRBV7-2 to TRBJ1-6; TRBD1 aligns across 10 bases. Germline lookup yields CDR1 SGHTA and CDR2 FQGNSA. V trimming: 0 bases; J trimming: 14 bases; junction bases outside the gene matches: 10. The CDR3 extends over 16 amino acids. The CDR3 region has the DNA TGTGCCAGCAGCTTAGCCGGACAGGGGGTCCTAGTGACCCTCCACTTT. Translating it yields CASSLAGQGVLVTLHF.

This chain's CDR3 is CASSLNYPPVDTQYF. CDR3 coding DNA: TGTGCCAGCAGCTTAAACTACCCCCCGGTCGATACGCAGTATTTT. V usage is TRBV7-2 and J usage is TRBJ2-3; D gene uncertain. Germline assignment: CDR1 SGHTA and CDR2 FQGNSA. Trimming pared 2 bases from V and 6 bases from J, leaving 15 bases between. CDR3 length: 15 residues.

The V call is TRBV7-8, the J call TRBJ2-1; 9 bases align to TRBD1. The CDR3 is 15 amino acids. Germline-derived CDR1 and CDR2 are SGHVS and FQNEAQ. With 6 bases clipped from V and 1 base from J, the junction kept 4 bases outside the gene matches. The CDR3 DNA sequence: TGTGCCAGCAGTCTACAGGGGGCTTCCTACAATGAGCAGTTCTTC. Its protein product is CASSLQGASYNEQFF.

The V and J genes are TRBV10-2 and TRBJ2-1; TRBD1 matches at 7 bases. This CDR3 comprises 13 residues. Unmatched junction bases numbered 1, after V lost 4 bases and J lost 4 bases. CDR1 is WSHSY and CDR2 is SAAADI in the germline V gene. The CDR3 loop reads CASSGDRYNEQFF. CDR3 sequence (DNA): TGCGCCAGCAGTGGGGACAGATACAATGAGCAGTTCTTC.

The chain couples TRBV6-5 to TRBJ1-2; D may be TRBD1 (5 bases). The V gene lost 2 bases and the J gene lost 1 base, with 5 bases spanning the gap. This CDR3 spans 13 amino acids. CDR1 MNHEY and CDR2 SVGAGI come from the germline V gene. CDR3 loop: CASSYDSNYGYTF. CDR3 sequence (DNA): TGTGCCAGCAGTTACGACAGTAACTATGGCTACACCTTC.

The rearrangement uses TRBV9 and TRBJ1-1, with unresolved D. V shed 0 bases and J shed 3 bases, with 3 bases lying between them. The CDR3 covers 12 residues. Germline assignment: CDR1 SGDLS and CDR2 YYNGEE. CDR3 nucleotides: TGTGCCAGCAGCGTAGAAGACACTGAAGCTTTCTTT. Its protein product is CASSVEDTEAFF.

The J gene is TRBJ1-2, the V gene TRBV19; the D gene is possibly TRBD1 (6 bases). The CDR3 loop spans 15 amino acids. Trimming shortened V by 1 base and J by 0 bases, and 9 bases separated the two germline ends. Germline CDR1 reads LNHDA; CDR2 reads SQIVND (reference sequence). The CDR3 protein is CASSIAGTPNYGYTF. CDR3 bases: TGTGCCAGTAGTATAGCCGGGACACCTAACTATGGCTACACCTTC.

This clone was found once. The rearrangement uses TRBV24-1 and TRBJ2-1; a weak D match, TRBD1 (6 bases). This CDR3 contains 16 residues. Deletions cut 3 bases from V and 4 bases from J, with 15 bases between. Germline values: CDR1 KGHDR, CDR2 SFDVKD. The CDR3 sequence is CATSDPHSQGYNEQFF. CDR3 bases: TGTGCCACCAGTGATCCCCACAGCCAGGGGTACAATGAGCAGTTCTTC.

The J gene is TRBJ2-3, the V gene TRBV10-3; 9 bases align to TRBD2. From germline, CDR1 is ENHRY and CDR2 SYGVKD. Unmatched junction bases numbered 15, after V lost 11 bases and J lost 3 bases. The CDR3 is 16 residues long. The CDR3 region is CAVQGERGEGTDTQYF. CDR3 DNA sequence: TGTGCCGTGCAAGGGGAGCGGGGGGAGGGTACAGATACGCAGTATTTT.

In its sample, this clone was seen a few times. CDR3: CASSITGLAGRQFF. The CDR3 DNA reads TGTGCCAGTAGTATAACGGGACTAGCGGGGAGGCAGTTCTTC. The chain recombines TRBV19 with TRBJ2-1; 13 bases line up with TRBD2. V lost 2 bases to trimming and J lost 12 bases; unmatched junction nucleotides: 4. The CDR3 runs 14 residues. Germline assignment: CDR1 LNHDA and CDR2 SQIVND (reference sequence).

This rearrangement joins TRBV6-5 to TRBJ2-7; the D gene is possibly TRBD1 (6 bases). The CDR3 is 15 residues long. V was trimmed by 2 bases and J by 2 bases, leaving 13 bases between them. Germline CDR1 reads MNHEY; CDR2 reads SVGAGI. The CDR3 DNA sequence: TGTGCCAGCAGTTACCAAGGGACACCTACCTACGAGCAGTACTTC. Protein sequence: CASSYQGTPTYEQYF.

The chain uses TRBV3-1 (or the pseudogene TRBV3-2) and TRBJ1-1; no reliable D call. The CDR3 contains 14 residues. V lost 0 bases and J 5 bases, leaving 10 bases between the germline ends. Germline CDR1 is LGHDT and CDR2 is YNNKEL (reference sequence). The DNA of the CDR3 is TGTGCCAGCAGCCAAGACAGGTTGGGTACTGAAGCTTTCTTT. Amino acid sequence: CASSQDRLGTEAFF.

In DNA, the CDR3 is TGTGCCAGTAGACTAGGGGAGGGGGAGACCCAGTACTTC. Its protein is CASRLGEGETQYF. The V and J genes are TRBV19 and TRBJ2-5; 7 bases are a match to TRBD2. Germline-derived CDR1 and CDR2 are LNHDA and SQIVND (reference sequence). This CDR3 contains 13 residues. Losses at the gene ends were 6 bases for V and 5 bases for J; bases not matched to a gene: 6.

This clone occurred once. The V call is TRBV13, the J call TRBJ2-2; TRBD1 or TRBD2 may be the D gene (5 bases each). The CDR3 is made up of 16 amino acids. CDR1 and CDR2 (germline): PRHDT, FYEKMQ (reference sequence). The germline V and J ends were trimmed by 5 bases and 3 bases, with 16 bases remaining between them. DNA of the CDR3: TGTGCCAGCAGCCCGCCGGTGGGGGAAGACACCGGGGAGCTGTTTTTT. Amino acids: CASSPPVGEDTGELFF.

The J gene is TRBJ2-5, the V gene TRBV18, with 10 positions matching TRBD2. The CDR3 has 16 residues. CDR1 is KGHSH and CDR2 is LQKENI in the germline V gene. Trimming removed 0 bases from V and 2 bases from J; junction bases left unmatched: 3. In DNA form, the CDR3 reads TGTGCCAGCTCACCACCTAGCGGGGGGCTTCAAGAGACCCAGTACTTC. Its protein product is CASSPPSGGLQETQYF.

The chain is built from TRBV12-3 or TRBV12-4 and TRBJ1-3, with TRBD1 as a possible D gene (5 bases). V gave up 3 bases and J gave up 8 bases, with 11 bases separating them. This CDR3 comprises 13 residues. The CDR3 region has the DNA TGTGCCAGCAGTTTCTGGAGGGGAGACACCATATATTTT. Translation gives CASSFWRGDTIYF.

The CDR3 DNA follows: TGCGCCAGCAGCCAAGATTCTAAGGGGACCGCCTACGAGCAGTACTTC. Translating gives CASSQDSKGTAYEQYF. V and J are TRBV4-3 and TRBJ2-7; D tentatively fits TRBD1 or TRBD2 (5 bases each). Germline-derived CDR1 and CDR2 are LGHNA and YSLEER. V was shortened by 0 bases and J by 2 bases, with 14 bases between the two germline ends. The CDR3 sequence is 16 residues long.

The chain combines TRBV10-3 with TRBJ1-2; D gene ambiguous. V lost 4 bases and J 1 base, leaving 10 bases between the germline ends. CDR1 is ENHRY and CDR2 is SYGVKD in the germline V gene. This CDR3 has 14 amino acids. The CDR3: CAISGGRGNYGYTF. The CDR3 nucleotides are TGTGCCATCAGTGGGGGAAGAGGTAACTATGGCTACACCTTC.

This rearrangement joins TRBV18 to TRBJ1-2; a weak D match, TRBD1 (5 bases). V was shortened by 6 bases and J by 8 bases, with 13 bases between the two germline ends. CDR1 and CDR2 (germline): KGHSH, LQKENI. This CDR3 has 12 residues. The CDR3 region is CASSLRGDGYTF. In DNA, the CDR3 is TGTGCCAGCTCTCTAAGGGGTGACGGCTACACCTTC.

The V call is TRBV5-8, the J call TRBJ1-2; D remains unclear. Trimming left V 7 bases short and J 4 bases short, with 17 bases between. CDR1 and CDR2 from the germline V gene are SGHTS and YDEGEE. This CDR3 comprises 14 residues. DNA of the CDR3: TGTGCCAGCTCCCGGGGAGCCGCGACCTATGGCTACACCTTC. Its protein is CASSRGAATYGYTF.

This clone has only one observation. The V and J genes are TRBV28 and TRBJ2-2, with D perhaps TRBD2 (6 bases). CDR1 is MDHEN, CDR2 SYDVKM, per germline. This CDR3 has 14 residues. Between the trimmed V and J ends, which lost 3 bases and 6 bases, there was a span of 11 bases. The CDR3 sequence: CASSFRLESGELFF. In nucleotides, the CDR3 is TGTGCCAGCAGTTTCAGACTAGAATCCGGGGAGCTGTTTTTT.

The V call is TRBV7-3, the J call TRBJ2-1; D call uncertain. Trimming cost V 6 bases and J 6 bases, with 12 bases left between them. CDR1 is SGHTA and CDR2 is FQGTGA in the germline V gene. The CDR3 contains 13 residues. CDR3 amino acids: CASSPFLSNEQFF. The CDR3 coding sequence is TGTGCCAGCAGTCCCTTTCTCAGCAATGAGCAGTTCTTC.

This chain links TRBV30 with TRBJ2-7; TRBD2 is a possible D gene (5 bases). Germline-derived CDR1 and CDR2 are GTSNPN and SVGIG (reference sequence). CDR3 size: 13 residues. CDR3: CARGSAKPYEQYF. The CDR3 nucleotides are TGTGCACGGGGTAGCGCGAAGCCCTACGAGCAGTACTTC. Complete variable domain (other parts from reference TRBV30 and TRBJ2-7): SQTIHQWPATLVQPVGSPLSLECTVEGTSNPNLYWYRQAAGRGLQLLFYSVGIGQISSEVPQNLSASRPQDRQFILSSKKLLLSDSGFYLCARGSAKPYEQYFGPGTRLTVT.

This clone has just a few counts. The rearrangement uses TRBV7-3 and TRBJ1-3, with D possibly TRBD1 on 5 matching bases. Per germline, CDR1 SGHTA and CDR2 FQGTGA. There are 14 residues in the CDR3. Between the trimmed V and J ends, which lost 5 bases and 2 bases, there was a span of 10 bases. CDR3 region: CASSPGGAGNTIYF. CDR3 nucleotide sequence: TGTGCCAGCAGCCCCGGGGGGGCTGGAAACACCATATATTTT.

A remark on this clone: The sample has other DNA sequences that encode this CDR3 too. V gene TRBV30 combines with J gene TRBJ1-5; D gene uncertain. The CDR3 totals 12 residues. V lost 0 bases and J lost 7, with 7 bases in between. Germline V gene lookup returns CDR1 GTSNPN and CDR2 SVGIG (reference sequence). As DNA, the CDR3 is TGTGCCTGGAGTGTACGCGGACAGCCCCAGCATTTT. This gives the protein CAWSVRGQPQHF.

The rearrangement joins TRBV18 to TRBJ2-6; no clear D. Germline V gives CDR1 KGHSH, CDR2 LQKENI. V was shortened by 1 base and J by 0 bases, with 10 bases between the two germline ends. The CDR3 consists of 17 residues. The CDR3 protein is CASSPLPPNSGANVLTF. Here the CDR3 DNA reads TGTGCCAGCTCACCACTCCCGCCTAACTCTGGGGCCAACGTCCTGACTTTC.

The rearrangement uses TRBV6-1 and TRBJ2-1, with 10 positions matching TRBD2. The CDR3 extends over 16 amino acids. CDR1 and CDR2 from the germline V gene are MNHNS and SASEGT. With 2 bases clipped from V and 4 bases from J, the junction kept 5 bases outside the gene matches. The CDR3 sequence: CASSEYTSGDYNEQFF. As DNA, the CDR3 is TGTGCCAGCAGTGAATACACTAGCGGGGATTACAATGAGCAGTTCTTC.

This chain uses TRBV12-1 with TRBJ1-6. TRBV12-1 is an annotated pseudogene. The CDR3 extends over 15 amino acids. The CDR3 region is CASSFEGSDNSPLHF. The CDR3 bases are TGTGCCAGCAGCTTTGAAGGGTCAGATAATTCACCCCTCCACTTT.

The gene calls are TRBV28 and TRBJ2-1; a possible D gene is TRBD2 (5 bases). The CDR3 consists of 14 residues. V lost 3 bases and J 0 bases, leaving 6 bases between the germline ends. Germline CDR1 reads MDHEN; CDR2 reads SYDVKM. The CDR3 spells CASSFGDSYNEQFF. The CDR3 bases are TGTGCCAGCAGTTTCGGGGACTCCTACAATGAGCAGTTCTTC.

This chain joins TRBV7-9 and TRBJ2-5; 8 positions agree with TRBD1. The V gene's germline CDR1 is SEHNR and CDR2 FQNEAQ (reference sequence). CDR3 size: 14 residues. V lost 4 bases and J lost 4; bases outside the gene matches: 5. The CDR3 loop reads CASSSRGPVETQYF. The CDR3 DNA follows: TGTGCCAGCAGCTCCAGGGGGCCGGTAGAGACCCAGTACTTC.

This sequence joins TRBV7-9 and TRBJ1-2; 10 bases agree with TRBD1. CDR1 is SEHNR, CDR2 FQNEAQ, per germline (reference sequence). The trim removed 6 bases at V and 4 bases at J, leaving 8 bases unmatched. The length of the CDR3 is 15 residues. The CDR3 loop reads CASSFDRGLTYGYTF. CDR3 nucleotides: TGTGCCAGCAGTTTTGACAGGGGGCTTACCTATGGCTACACCTTC. The full variable domain, completed using reference TRBV7-9 and TRBJ1-2, is DTGVSQNPRHKITKRGQNVTFRCDPISEHNRLYWYRQTLGQGPEFLTYFQNEAQLEKSRLLSDRFSAERPKGSFSTLEIQRTEQGDSAMYLCASSFDRGLTYGYTFGSGTRLTVV.